A selection of T cell receptor beta chains follows, all from one sample in a study of T cell repertoires in cytomegalovirus infection. Antigen specificity for these receptors is unknown. TCRdb re-analysed the reads in MiXCR, keeping a single row per CDR3 protein. The sample records roughly 500,000 distinct CDR3 sequences, 33% being singletons. This specimen consisted of cultured PBMCs, obtained from culture after CMV antigen stimulation. The receptors were sampled from a human donor in good health (CMV status not recorded). Some clones in this sample may be carry-over from other donors' samples. The CDR3 runs from the conserved cysteine through the conserved F or W. A D gene is named only where the DNA matches it firmly. Clone size is given for some rows only: seen once, a few or many times, or a class if the clone is expanded.

size | J | D | V | DNA | CDR3
NA | TRBJ1-1 | NA | TRBV5-5 | TGTGCCAGCAGCTTGATGTGGCGGGACACTGAAGCTTTCTTT | CASSLMWRDTEAFF
NA | TRBJ1-1 | TRBD1 | TRBV29-1 | TGCAGCGTGGCGGGACAGGGTAACACTGAAGCTTTCTTT | CSVAGQGNTEAFF
many | TRBJ2-5 | TRBD2 | TRBV7-8 | TGTGCCAGCAGCCCATGGACTAGCGGGAGGGGTGAGACCCAGTACTTC | CASSPWTSGRGETQYF
NA | TRBJ1-1 | NA | TRBV3-1 | TGTGCCAGCAGCCCAAAGTGGTTGCAAGGCCGGTCTGAAGCTTTCTTT | CASSPKWLQGRSEAFF
few | TRBJ2-5 | TRBD2 | TRBV7-6 | TGTGCCAGCAGCTCGCGTAGCGGGGGGGAGACCCAGTACTTC | CASSSRSGGETQYF
NA | TRBJ2-1 | NA | TRBV12-3/TRBV12-4 | TGTGCCAGCGCTATGGACAACGGAGGATTAGAGCAGTTCTTC | CASAMDNGGLEQFF
few | TRBJ2-1 | NA | TRBV2 | TGTGCCAGCACCCGCAATGAGCAGTTCTTC | CASTRNEQFF
few | TRBJ2-2 | NA | TRBV4-2 | TGTGCCAGCAGCCAAGAGCCCGGGAGCGGGACCGGGGAGCTGTTTTTT | CASSQEPGSGTGELFF
NA | TRBJ1-3 | NA | TRBV4-3 | TGCGCCAGCAGCCAAGAGACGGGAGGGGGAGGAAACACCATATATTTT | CASSQETGGGGNTIYF
NA | TRBJ2-5 | TRBD2 | TRBV6-2/TRBV6-3 | TGTGCCAGCACCCGAAGCGGGGGGAAGGAGACCCAGTACTTC | CASTRSGGKETQYF
NA | TRBJ1-2 | NA | TRBV28 | TGTGCCAGCAGTGGGGGGACGCTATATGGAGATGGCTACACCTTC | CASSGGTLYGDGYTF
few | TRBJ1-6 | NA | TRBV27 | TGTGCCAGCAGTGAAGGGTACTATAATTCACCCCTCCACTTT | CASSEGYYNSPLHF
few | TRBJ2-1 | TRBD2 | TRBV14 | TGTGCCAGCAGCCAAGATGGGACTAGCGGGGGTGCCTACAATGAGCAGTTCTTC | CASSQDGTSGGAYNEQFF
NA | TRBJ2-4 | TRBD2 | TRBV20-1 | TGCAGTGCTAACCGACCGGGACTAGCGGGAGGGTCTCAGTACTTC | CSANRPGLAGGSQYF
NA | TRBJ1-3 | NA | TRBV12-3/TRBV12-4 | TGTGCCAGCACTGGAAACACCATATATTTT | CASTGNTIYF
NA | TRBJ2-1 | TRBD2 | TRBV6-6 | TGTGCCAGCAGTTACTCTCGGACTAGCGGGAGAGACAATGAGCAGTTCTTC | CASSYSRTSGRDNEQFF
NA | TRBJ1-2 | NA | TRBV5-1 | TGCGCCAGCAGCCTCTGGGGTGGCAACTATGGCTACACCTTC | CASSLWGGNYGYTF
NA | TRBJ1-1 | NA | TRBV19 | TGTGCCAGTAGGAAGGGACCTGAAGCTTTCTTT | CASRKGPEAFF
NA | TRBJ2-7 | TRBD2 | TRBV5-1 | TGCGCCAGCAGCACTAGCGGGAGATACGAGCAGTACTTC | CASSTSGRYEQYF
few | TRBJ1-4 | TRBD1 | TRBV25-1 | TGTGCCAGCAGTGGTCAGGGGGGATACGGAAAACTGTTTTTT | CASSGQGGYGKLFF
NA | TRBJ2-5 | NA | TRBV7-2 | TGTGCCAGCAGCCCTAGCCCCCCCGAGGACCAGTACTTC | CASSPSPPEDQYF
few | TRBJ2-4 | NA | TRBV7-2 | TGTGCCAGCAGCTTAGGTGGAAGATTAGCCAAAAACATTCAGTACTTC | CASSLGGRLAKNIQYF
NA | TRBJ2-3 | NA | TRBV29-1 | TGCAGCGTTAAATGGCAAGGAGCAGATACGCAGTATTTT | CSVKWQGADTQYF
NA | TRBJ2-1 | TRBD2 | TRBV6-2/TRBV6-3 | TGTGCCAGCAGTTACGATCTCCGGCGGGAGCAGGGCCATGAGCAGTTCTTC | CASSYDLRREQGHEQFF
few | TRBJ2-2 | TRBD1 | TRBV19 | TGTGCCACTGAAAAGGGGGCCACCGGGGAGCTGTTTTTT | CATEKGATGELFF
NA | TRBJ2-1 | TRBD2 | TRBV12-3/TRBV12-4 | TGTGCCACCAGGACTAGCGGGAGGAATGAGCAGTTCTTC | CATRTSGRNEQFF
few | TRBJ2-7 | NA | TRBV11-2 | TGTGCCAGCAGCTCCCCCGTAGCCGAGCAGTACTTC | CASSSPVAEQYF
few | TRBJ2-1 | NA | TRBV7-6 | TGTGCCAGCAGCCTGGCGTGGGACAATGAGCAGTTCTTC | CASSLAWDNEQFF
few | TRBJ2-3 | TRBD1 | TRBV7-9 | TGTGCCAGCAGCTTAGGCCAGGGGGACCCAGATACGCAGTATTTT | CASSLGQGDPDTQYF
NA | TRBJ1-1 | NA | TRBV7-2 | TGTGCCAGCAGCTCGCCCCCCGGACATATGAACACTGAAGCTTTCTTT | CASSSPPGHMNTEAFF
NA | TRBJ1-2 | NA | TRBV29-1 | TGCAGCGTTGTGGTTAACTATGGCTACACCTTC | CSVVVNYGYTF
NA | TRBJ2-1 | NA | TRBV16 | TGTGCCAGCAGCCAACAGGACAATGAGCAGTTCTTC | CASSQQDNEQFF
once | TRBJ2-1 | NA | TRBV7-2 | TGTGCCAGCAGCCAACGACTGAGGGTCCATGAGCAGTTCTTC | CASSQRLRVHEQFF
few | TRBJ1-2 | NA | TRBV19 | TGTGCCACCTCGGGGTTGGGGACTCTAGTCTATGGCTACACCTTC | CATSGLGTLVYGYTF
few | TRBJ2-1 | TRBD2 | TRBV6-1 | TGTGCCAGCACCGCTAGCGGGAGGGCTGGGAATGAGCAGTTCTTC | CASTASGRAGNEQFF
NA | TRBJ2-7 | NA | TRBV6-1 | TGTGCCAGCAGCGAGACCAGGGCCCTGGTTTACGAGCAGTACTTC | CASSETRALVYEQYF
NA | TRBJ2-3 | NA | TRBV9 | TGTGCCAGCACGAAAATCCCCGGGGACGCAGATACGCAGTATTTT | CASTKIPGDADTQYF
many | TRBJ2-7 | TRBD1 | TRBV6-6 | TGTGCCAGCAGACGGACAGGGGGCGAGCAGTACTTC | CASRRTGGEQYF
once | TRBJ2-1 | TRBD1 | TRBV5-6 | TGTGCCAGCAGCGTAATGACTACGACAGGGTTCAATGAGCAGTTCTTC | CASSVMTTTGFNEQFF
NA | TRBJ2-3 | TRBD1 | TRBV7-3 | TGTGCCAGCAGCCCCAGGACAGGCACGCAGTATTTT | CASSPRTGTQYF
NA | TRBJ2-1 | NA | TRBV7-2 | TGTGCCAGCAGCTTAGGTGCTAGTCAGGGATACAATGAGCAGTTCTTC | CASSLGASQGYNEQFF
NA | TRBJ2-1 | TRBD2 | TRBV6-4 | TGTGCCAACACAGCGGGAGGGGGAGAGCAGTTCTTC | CANTAGGGEQFF
NA | TRBJ2-6 | NA | TRBV5-4 | TGTGCCAGCAGCGGACGAGCGGATAGCTCTGGGGCCAACGTCCTGACTTTC | CASSGRADSSGANVLTF
few | TRBJ2-5 | NA | TRBV6-2/TRBV6-3 | TGTGCCAGCAGTTACTCGACGACAAAGACCGAGACCCAGTACTTC | CASSYSTTKTETQYF
few | TRBJ1-5 | NA | TRBV28 | TGTGCCAGCATGGAGGTACGAGGGAGCAATCAGCCCCAGCATTTT | CASMEVRGSNQPQHF
few | TRBJ2-7 | NA | TRBV4-2 | TGTGCCAGCAGCCAAGAATCGACCTCCAGCTCCTACGAGCAGTACTTC | CASSQESTSSSYEQYF
few | TRBJ1-6 | NA | TRBV7-9 | TGTGCCAGCAGCACCCGGGACTCGAGCTCCTATAATTCACCCCTCCACTTT | CASSTRDSSSYNSPLHF
NA | TRBJ2-1 | NA | TRBV5-1 | TGCGCCAGCAGCGCTACCAGGGGAAATGAGCAGTTCTTC | CASSATRGNEQFF
few | TRBJ1-2 | TRBD1 | TRBV6-5 | TGTGCCAGCTTCCACACAGGGGCCCTTTGGGGCTACACCTTC | CASFHTGALWGYTF
few | TRBJ1-2 | TRBD1 | TRBV25-1 | TGTGCCAGCAGCAACCAGGGGGCTCGGGGCTATGGCTACACCTTC | CASSNQGARGYGYTF
NA | TRBJ1-2 | NA | TRBV29-1 | TGCAGCGCCCAAATCCCCTGGGGAGGTGGGGACTACACCTTC | CSAQIPWGGGDYTF
NA | TRBJ2-1 | TRBD2 | TRBV20-1 | TGCAGTGCTAGAGCGGGGACTATCTACAATGAGCAGTTCTTC | CSARAGTIYNEQFF